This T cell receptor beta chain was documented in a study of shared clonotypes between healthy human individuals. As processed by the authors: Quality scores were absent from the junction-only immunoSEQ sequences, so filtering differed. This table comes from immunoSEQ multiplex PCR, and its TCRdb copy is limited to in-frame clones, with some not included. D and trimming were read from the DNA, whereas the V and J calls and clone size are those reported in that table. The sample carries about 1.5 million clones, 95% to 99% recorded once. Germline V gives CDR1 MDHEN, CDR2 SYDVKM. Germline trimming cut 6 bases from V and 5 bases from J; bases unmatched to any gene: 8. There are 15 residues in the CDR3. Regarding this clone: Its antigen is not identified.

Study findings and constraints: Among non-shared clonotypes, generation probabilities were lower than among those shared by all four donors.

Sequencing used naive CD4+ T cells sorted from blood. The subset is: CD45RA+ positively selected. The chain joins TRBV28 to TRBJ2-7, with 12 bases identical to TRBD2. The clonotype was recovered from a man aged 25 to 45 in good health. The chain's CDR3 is CASRYLAGGPHEQYF. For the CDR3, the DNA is TGTGCCAGCAGGTATCTAGCGGGAGGGCCCCACGAGCAGTACTTC.